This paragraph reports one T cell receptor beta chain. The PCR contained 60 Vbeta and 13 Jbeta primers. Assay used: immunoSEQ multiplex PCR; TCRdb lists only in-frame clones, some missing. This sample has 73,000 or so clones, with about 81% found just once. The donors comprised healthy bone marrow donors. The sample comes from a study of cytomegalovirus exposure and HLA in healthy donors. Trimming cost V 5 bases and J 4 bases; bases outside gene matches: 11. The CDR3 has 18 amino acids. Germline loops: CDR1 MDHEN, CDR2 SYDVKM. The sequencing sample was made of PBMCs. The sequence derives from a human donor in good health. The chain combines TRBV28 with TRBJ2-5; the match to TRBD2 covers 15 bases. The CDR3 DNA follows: TGTGCCAGCAGTGAGATGGGACTAGCGGGGGGAATTCGAGAGACCCAGTACTTC. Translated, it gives CASSEMGLAGGIRETQYF.